This T cell receptor beta chain originates from a study of Tregs in tolerant kidney transplant recipients. About this clone: Its antigen is as yet unknown.

Repertoires were generated with immunoSEQ multiplex PCR, while TCRdb's copy carries only in-frame clones and drops some. The table lists fewer than 100,000 clones, roughly 93% of them singletons, with 0.35% to 0.55% in the top ten. Study-wide points: The small number of patients limits these findings pending further validation.

This CDR3 is built from 14 residues. Germline values: CDR1 SGHTA, CDR2 FQGTGA. V lost 5 bases and J lost 1, with 11 bases in between. The clonotype was recovered from a human donor who received a combined kidney and bone marrow transplant. Sample: CD4+ T cells from blood, taken before the transplant. The chain has TRBV7-3 and TRBJ1-1; D not certain. The CDR3 coding sequence is TGTGCCAGCAGCCGAAAAGGAGGGAACACTGAAGCTTTCTTT. Translated, it gives CASSRKGGNTEAFF.